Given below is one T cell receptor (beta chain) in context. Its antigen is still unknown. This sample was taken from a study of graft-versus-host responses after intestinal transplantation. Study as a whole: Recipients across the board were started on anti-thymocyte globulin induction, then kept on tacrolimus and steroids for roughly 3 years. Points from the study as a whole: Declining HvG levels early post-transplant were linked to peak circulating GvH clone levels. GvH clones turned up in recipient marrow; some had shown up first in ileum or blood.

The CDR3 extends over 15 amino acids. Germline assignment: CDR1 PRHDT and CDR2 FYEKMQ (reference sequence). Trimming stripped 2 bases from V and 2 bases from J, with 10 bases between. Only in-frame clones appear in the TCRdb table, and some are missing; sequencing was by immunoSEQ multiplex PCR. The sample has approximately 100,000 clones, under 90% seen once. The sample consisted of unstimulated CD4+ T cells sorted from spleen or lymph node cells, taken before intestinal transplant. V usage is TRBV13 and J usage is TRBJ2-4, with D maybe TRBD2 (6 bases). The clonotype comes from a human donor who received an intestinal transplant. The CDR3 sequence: CASSLRRESKNIQYF. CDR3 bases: TGTGCCAGCAGCTTACGGAGGGAATCCAAAAACATTCAGTACTTC.